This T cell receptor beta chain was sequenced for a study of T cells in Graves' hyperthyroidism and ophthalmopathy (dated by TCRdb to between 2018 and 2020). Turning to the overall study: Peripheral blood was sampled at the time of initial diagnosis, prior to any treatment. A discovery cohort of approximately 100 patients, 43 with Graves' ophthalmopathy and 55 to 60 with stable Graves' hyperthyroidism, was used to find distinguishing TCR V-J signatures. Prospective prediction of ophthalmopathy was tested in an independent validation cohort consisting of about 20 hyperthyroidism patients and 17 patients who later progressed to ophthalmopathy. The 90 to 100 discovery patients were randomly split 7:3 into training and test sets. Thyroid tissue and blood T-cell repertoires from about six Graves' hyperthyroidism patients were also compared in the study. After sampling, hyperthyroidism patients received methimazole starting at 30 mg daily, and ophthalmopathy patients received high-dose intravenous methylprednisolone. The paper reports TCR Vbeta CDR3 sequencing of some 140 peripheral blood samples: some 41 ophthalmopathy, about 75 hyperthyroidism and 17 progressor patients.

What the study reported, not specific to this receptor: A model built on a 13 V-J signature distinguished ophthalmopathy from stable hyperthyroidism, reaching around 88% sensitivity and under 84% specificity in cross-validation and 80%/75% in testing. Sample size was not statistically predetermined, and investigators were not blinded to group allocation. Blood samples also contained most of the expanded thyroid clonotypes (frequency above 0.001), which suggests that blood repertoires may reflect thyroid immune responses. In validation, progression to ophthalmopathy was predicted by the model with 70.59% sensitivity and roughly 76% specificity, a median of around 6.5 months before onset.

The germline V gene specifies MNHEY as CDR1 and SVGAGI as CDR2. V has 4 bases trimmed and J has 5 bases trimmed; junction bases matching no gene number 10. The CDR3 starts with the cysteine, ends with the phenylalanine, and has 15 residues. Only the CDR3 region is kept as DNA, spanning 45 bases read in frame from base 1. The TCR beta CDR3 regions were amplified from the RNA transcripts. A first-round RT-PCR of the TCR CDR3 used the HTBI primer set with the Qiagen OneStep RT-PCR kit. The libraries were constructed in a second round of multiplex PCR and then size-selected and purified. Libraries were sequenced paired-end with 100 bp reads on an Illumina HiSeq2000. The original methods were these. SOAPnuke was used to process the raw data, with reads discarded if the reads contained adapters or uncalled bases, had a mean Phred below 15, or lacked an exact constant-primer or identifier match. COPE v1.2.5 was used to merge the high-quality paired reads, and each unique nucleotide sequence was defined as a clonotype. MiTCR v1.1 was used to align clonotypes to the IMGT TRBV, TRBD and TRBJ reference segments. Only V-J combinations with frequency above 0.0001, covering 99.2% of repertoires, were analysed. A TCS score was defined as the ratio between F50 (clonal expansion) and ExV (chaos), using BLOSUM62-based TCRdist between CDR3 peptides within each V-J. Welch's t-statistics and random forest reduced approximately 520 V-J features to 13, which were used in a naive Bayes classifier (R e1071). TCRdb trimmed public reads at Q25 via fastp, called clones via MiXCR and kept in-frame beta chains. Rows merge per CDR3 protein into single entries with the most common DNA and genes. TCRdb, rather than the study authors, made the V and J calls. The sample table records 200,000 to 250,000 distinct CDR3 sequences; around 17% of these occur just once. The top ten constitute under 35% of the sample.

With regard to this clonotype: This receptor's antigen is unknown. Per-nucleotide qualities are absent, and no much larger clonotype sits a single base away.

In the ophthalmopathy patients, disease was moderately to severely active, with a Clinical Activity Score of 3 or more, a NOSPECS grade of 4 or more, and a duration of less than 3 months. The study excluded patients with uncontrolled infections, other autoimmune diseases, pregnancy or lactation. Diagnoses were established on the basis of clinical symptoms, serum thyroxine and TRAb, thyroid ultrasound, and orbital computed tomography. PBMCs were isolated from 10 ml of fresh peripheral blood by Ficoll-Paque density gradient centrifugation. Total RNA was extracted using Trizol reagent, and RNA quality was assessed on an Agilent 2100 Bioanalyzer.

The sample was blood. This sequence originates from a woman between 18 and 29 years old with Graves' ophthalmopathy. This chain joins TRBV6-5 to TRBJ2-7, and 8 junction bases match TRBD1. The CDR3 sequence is CASSCRRTGSHEQYF. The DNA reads TGTGCCAGCAGTTGCCGAAGGACAGGGTCCCACGAGCAGTACTTC.